The 7 T cell receptor beta chains reported below all come from one sample, sequenced in a study of shared clonotypes between healthy human individuals. The repertoire was sequenced with immunoSEQ multiplex PCR; TCRdb's copy has only in-frame clones and lacks some. Of 1.6 million or so clones in the sample, around 97% were seen once. The sequencing sample was made of naive CD4+ T cells sorted from blood. Subset given: CD45RA+ positively selected. Every receptor here comes from a man aged 25 to 40 in good health.

The chain is built from TRBV29-1 and TRBJ2-1, with D perhaps TRBD2 (7 bases). CDR3 length: 15 amino acids. From germline, CDR1 is SQVTM and CDR2 ANQGSEA. V lost 5 bases, J lost 2 bases, and 16 bases lay in between. CDR3 amino acids: CSVKRGGPPYNEQFF. The CDR3 DNA reads TGCAGCGTTAAGAGGGGGGGACCTCCCTACAATGAGCAGTTCTTC.

The chain has TRBV13 and TRBJ1-3; the D is unclear. This CDR3 has 15 residues. The V end lost 4 bases, the J end lost 0 bases, and 10 bases lay between the germline ends. Germline V gene data show CDR1 as PRHDT and CDR2 as FYEKMQ (reference sequence). The CDR3 sequence: CASSYTESSGNTIYF. The CDR3 DNA follows: TGTGCCAGCAGCTACACGGAGAGCTCTGGAAACACCATATATTTT.

The table lists this clone with a count of one. The chain recombines TRBV10-1 with TRBJ2-1; D gene ambiguous. The ends were cut back, 6 bases at V and 6 bases at J, with 12 bases in the middle. The CDR3 runs 13 residues. Germline CDR1 is WNHNN and CDR2 is SYGVQD (reference sequence). The CDR3 DNA reads as TGCGCCAGCAGCCCCACGTCCAGCAATGAGCAGTTCTTC. Translating it yields CASSPTSSNEQFF.

This chain uses TRBV28 with TRBJ2-5; a weak D match, TRBD1 (5 bases). Germline loops: CDR1 MDHEN, CDR2 SYDVKM. V was pared by 4 bases and J by 5 bases, with 11 bases between. The CDR3 length is 13 residues. CDR3 amino acids: CASSSRAGETQYF. CDR3 DNA sequence: TGTGCCAGCAGTTCCAGGGCTGGGGAGACCCAGTACTTC.

V usage is TRBV27 and J usage is TRBJ1-2; possible D gene TRBD1, 5 bases. This CDR3 has 15 amino acids. CDR1 MNHEY and CDR2 SMNVEV come from the germline V gene (reference sequence). V dropped 8 bases and J dropped 0 bases, with 16 bases sitting between them. The CDR3 here is CASGSRQRANYGYTF. The DNA for the CDR3 is TGTGCCAGCGGGAGCCGACAGAGAGCTAACTATGGCTACACCTTC.

The CDR3 sequence: CSVGLVQGVKNIQYF. The CDR3 region has the DNA TGCAGCGTTGGGTTAGTTCAGGGGGTCAAAAACATTCAGTACTTC. The chain recombines TRBV29-1 with TRBJ2-4; 7 bases are shared with TRBD1. The junction had 9 bases not matched to a gene; V was cut back by 4 bases and J by 3 bases. The CDR3 length is 15 residues. Germline lookup yields CDR1 SQVTM and CDR2 ANQGSEA.

This clone turned up a few times. This chain connects TRBV19 to TRBJ2-2, with D perhaps matching TRBD1 (5 bases). Germline V CDR1 and CDR2: LNHDA, SQIVND (reference sequence). The CDR3 extends over 15 amino acids. V was trimmed by 6 bases and J by 2 bases, leaving 13 bases between them. CDR3 nucleotide sequence: TGTGCCAGTAGGGGGCCTGGAAATAACACCGGGGAGCTGTTTTTT. Translating gives CASRGPGNNTGELFF.